This T cell receptor beta chain comes out of a study of cytomegalovirus exposure and HLA in healthy donors. Study conclusions and caveats: A later analysis linked 16,951 TCR beta sequences to HLA alleles at 0.05 false discovery rate. An assumption of roughly uniform sequencing depth across donors underlay the presence/absence analyses. The study flagged approximately 180 TCR beta chains as cytomegalovirus-associated. Per a prior analysis, the majority of TCR beta V segments were productive roughly 90% or roughly 30% of the time.

The CDR3 has 15 amino acids. The V gene's germline CDR1 is MDHEN and CDR2 SYDVKM. The V gene lost 5 bases and the J gene lost 4 bases, with 18 bases spanning the gap. Primers for the PCR totalled 60 Vbeta and 13 Jbeta. TCRdb keeps only in-frame clones here, not all; method: immunoSEQ multiplex PCR. The table has tens of thousands of clones, around 75% seen once; the top ten hold under 30%. A note on this clone: The antigen remains undetermined.

This chain links TRBV28 with TRBJ2-7; tentative D call: TRBD1 (6 bases). This sequence originates from a woman between 35 and 50 years old in good health and CMV-seropositive. The sample was PBMCs. Written as DNA, the CDR3 is TGTGCCAGCAGTCCCTCGGGCAGGGGCTCATACGAGCAGTACTTC. Its protein product is CASSPSGRGSYEQYF.